What follows are 19 T cell receptor beta chains derived from one specimen sequenced in a study of response to subunit inactivated influenza vaccine. TCRdb ran MiXCR on the RT-PCR reads and lists one entry per CDR3 protein. This table holds about 150,000 distinct CDR3 sequences, about 11% found once. Sequenced here: CD8+ T cells sorted from PBMCs, sampled about 24 months after vaccination. These receptors all come from a man between 50 and 75 years old who received an inactivated influenza vaccine.

This clonotype was seen a handful of times. The gene calls are TRBV7-9 and TRBJ2-5, with 9 bases matching TRBD2. CDR1 and CDR2 (germline): SEHNR, FQNEAQ (reference sequence). The CDR3 covers 15 residues. V trimming: 0 bases; J trimming: 4 bases; junction bases outside the gene matches: 3. The CDR3 DNA sequence: TGTGCCAGCAGCTTAGCACTAGCGGGTATAGAGACCCAGTACTTC. Translation: CASSLALAGIETQYF. The complete variable domain, with remaining parts taken from reference TRBV7-9 and TRBJ2-5, reads DTGVSQNPRHKITKRGQNVTFRCDPISEHNRLYWYRQTLGQGPEFLTYFQNEAQLEKSRLLSDRFSAERPKGSFSTLEIQRTEQGDSAMYLCASSLALAGIETQYFGPGTRLLVL.

V usage is TRBV5-4 and J usage is TRBJ2-2; 10 bases are shared with TRBD2. The CDR3 is 14 residues long. Germline lookup yields CDR1 SGHNT and CDR2 YYREEE (reference sequence). V shed 4 bases, J shed 8 bases, and the junction held 5 bases outside the gene matches. The DNA of the CDR3 is TGTGCCAGCAGCCGAAAGGGACTAGCGGGGGAGCTGTTTTTT. It is translated as CASSRKGLAGELFF.

This clonotype came up a few times. The chain has TRBV9 and TRBJ2-1; no firm D call. The germline V gene has CDR1 SGDLS and CDR2 YYNGEE. V lost 4 bases, J lost 6 bases, and 8 bases lay in between. The CDR3 runs to 12 residues. The CDR3 DNA reads TGTGCCAGCAGCAGTGATCTCAATGAGCAGTTCTTC. Translation gives CASSSDLNEQFF.

This clonotype was picked up many times. The J gene is TRBJ2-1, the V gene TRBV6-5; 7 nucleotides match TRBD1. This CDR3 region has 14 residues. Losses at the gene ends were 0 bases for V and 6 bases for J; bases not matched to a gene: 2. Per the germline V gene, CDR1 is MNHEY and CDR2 is SVGAGI. CDR3 bases: TGTGCCAGCAGTTACTCTCCAGGGGGCAATGAGCAGTTCTTC. This sequence encodes CASSYSPGGNEQFF.

The V and J genes are TRBV6-5 and TRBJ2-5; D is undetermined. V lost 0 bases and J lost 5, with 10 bases in between. This CDR3 contains 14 residues. From germline, CDR1 is MNHEY and CDR2 SVGAGI. DNA of the CDR3: TGTGCCAGCAGTTACTCGAAGCTTATCGAGACCCAGTACTTC. It yields the protein CASSYSKLIETQYF.

This clonotype was picked up a small number of times. The J gene is TRBJ2-3, the V gene TRBV19, with D uncertain. This CDR3 is 15 amino acids long. V was shortened by 1 base and J by 2 bases, with 10 bases between the two germline ends. Per the germline V gene, CDR1 is LNHDA and CDR2 is SQIVND (reference sequence). DNA of the CDR3: TGTGCCAGTAGTATAGTCAGTGGAGCCACAGATACGCAGTATTTT. Protein: CASSIVSGATDTQYF.

To note about this clonotype: A much larger clone sits a single nucleotide away, making a read error possible. The gene calls are TRBV24-1 and TRBJ2-2; D unresolved. V lost 0 bases to trimming and J lost 8 bases, with 21 bases between them. Germline loops: CDR1 KGHDR, CDR2 SFDVKD. The CDR3 totals 18 residues. DNA of the CDR3: TGTGCCACCAGTGATTTGCCTCCGTGTACCACTCCCCGGGGGGAGCTGTTTTTT. This encodes CATSDLPPCTTPRGELFF.

This chain connects TRBV7-9 to TRBJ2-3; 9 nucleotides match TRBD2. This CDR3 has 15 amino acids. Looked up from germline, CDR1 is SEHNR and CDR2 is FQNEAQ (reference sequence). The ends lost 6 bases at V and 1 base at J; junction bases unmatched: 5. Here the CDR3 DNA reads TGTGCCAGCAGTGTGACTAGCGGAGGCACAGATACGCAGTATTTT. It encodes CASSVTSGGTDTQYF. Supplemented by reference TRBV7-9 and TRBJ2-3, the full variable domain reads DTGVSQNPRHKITKRGQNVTFRCDPISEHNRLYWYRQTLGQGPEFLTYFQNEAQLEKSRLLSDRFSAERPKGSFSTLEIQRTEQGDSAMYLCASSVTSGGTDTQYFGPGTRLTVL.

The sample holds many counts of this clonotype. The chain joins TRBV12-3 or TRBV12-4 to TRBJ2-7, with D uncertain. CDR3 length: 14 amino acids. The germline V and J ends were trimmed by 4 bases and 5 bases, with 15 bases remaining between them. The CDR3 protein is CASSSAITFNEQYF. For the CDR3, the DNA is TGTGCCAGCAGTTCCGCGATCACATTCAACGAGCAGTACTTC.

The chain links TRBV4-3 to TRBJ2-1; 12 bases are shared with TRBD2. The CDR3 has 17 residues. V trimming: 4 bases; J trimming: 4 bases; junction bases outside the gene matches: 8. The germline V gene encodes CDR1 LGHNA and CDR2 YSLEER. The CDR3 is CASSPRTGLAGYNEQFF. CDR3 bases: TGCGCCAGCAGCCCTAGGACCGGACTAGCGGGATACAATGAGCAGTTCTTC.

This clonotype was observed at least ten times. The chain carries TRBV27 and TRBJ2-7; 7 positions match TRBD1. The CDR3 is 15 amino acids. Trimming cost V 5 bases and J 4 bases; bases outside gene matches: 11. Germline CDR1 is MNHEY and CDR2 is SMNVEV (reference sequence). CDR3 nucleotides: TGTGCCAGCAGTCCCGCCGGGACAGTCCCTTACGAGCAGTACTTC. Translated: CASSPAGTVPYEQYF.

This clonotype was seen more than once but under ten times. The chain joins TRBV6-2 or TRBV6-3 to TRBJ2-1; maybe TRBD1 (5 bases). Deletions cut 0 bases from V and 0 bases from J, with 9 bases between. Germline CDR1 reads MNHEY; CDR2 reads SVGEGT. The CDR3 length is 16 residues. CDR3 nucleotide sequence: TGTGCCAGCAGTTACTCGATAGGGGTCTCCTACAATGAGCAGTTCTTC. Translated: CASSYSIGVSYNEQFF.

This clonotype turned up a few times. The V call is TRBV20-1, the J call TRBJ2-3; D not resolved. This CDR3 spans 13 amino acids. Germline values: CDR1 DFQATT, CDR2 SNEGSKA (reference sequence). The germline V and J ends were trimmed by 1 base and 0 bases, with 5 bases remaining between them. This chain's CDR3 is CSARVPSTDTQYF. Written as DNA, the CDR3 is TGCAGTGCTAGAGTACCTAGCACAGATACGCAGTATTTT.

This chain links TRBV30 with TRBJ2-7, with D uncertain. V lost 0 bases, J lost 2 bases, and 8 bases lay in between. The germline CDR1 and CDR2 sequences are GTSNPN and SVGIG (reference sequence). CDR3 length: 13 residues. CDR3 sequence: CAWSVGGTYEQYF. CDR3 DNA sequence: TGTGCCTGGAGTGTCGGCGGCACCTACGAGCAGTACTTC.

This clonotype showed up just a few times. The genes are TRBV12-3 or TRBV12-4 and TRBJ1-1; a possible D gene is TRBD1 (6 bases). V gave up 5 bases and J gave up 0 bases, with 16 bases separating them. The CDR3 sequence is 16 residues long. This CDR3 is CASSPYRVRMNTEAFF. The CDR3 DNA reads as TGTGCCAGCAGTCCCTACAGGGTTCGGATGAACACTGAAGCTTTCTTT.

This chain connects TRBV20-1 to TRBJ2-7; possible D gene TRBD1, 6 bases. This CDR3 has 12 amino acids. Germline-derived CDR1 and CDR2 are DFQATT and SNEGSKA (reference sequence). V lost 3 bases and J lost 4, with 10 bases in between. Here the CDR3 DNA reads TGCAGTGCTAGCCGCAGGGGATACGAGCAGTACTTC. Protein product: CSASRRGYEQYF.

This clonotype was seen a handful of times. CDR3 protein: CASSFGAGQYF. The CDR3 nucleotides are TGTGCCAGCAGTTTCGGGGCGGGGCAGTACTTC. The rearrangement joins TRBV28 to TRBJ2-7; D possibly matches TRBD1 or TRBD2 (5 bases each). V gave up 3 bases and J gave up 9 bases, with 9 bases separating them. CDR1 is MDHEN and CDR2 is SYDVKM in the germline V gene. CDR3 length: 11 amino acids.

The chain carries TRBV6-2 or TRBV6-3 and TRBJ2-6; 9 bases are a match to TRBD1. The germline V gene encodes CDR1 MNHEY and CDR2 SVGEGT. Losses at the gene ends were 8 bases for V and 0 bases for J; bases not matched to a gene: 11. The CDR3 is 18 residues long. The CDR3 region is CASEMGQGAYSGANVLTF. The CDR3 nucleotides read TGTGCCAGCGAGATGGGACAGGGAGCTTACTCTGGGGCCAACGTCCTGACTTTC.

This clonotype was observed a handful of times. This chain uses TRBV6-5 with TRBJ2-1; TRBD2 matches at 11 bases. Germline V gene sequence: CDR1 MNHEY, CDR2 SVGAGI. The CDR3 has 15 amino acids. The trim removed 4 bases at V and 8 bases at J, leaving 7 bases unmatched. CDR3 DNA sequence: TGTGCCAGCAGTTTTACTAGCGGGAGATCGGATGAGCAGTTCTTC. Translation gives CASSFTSGRSDEQFF.